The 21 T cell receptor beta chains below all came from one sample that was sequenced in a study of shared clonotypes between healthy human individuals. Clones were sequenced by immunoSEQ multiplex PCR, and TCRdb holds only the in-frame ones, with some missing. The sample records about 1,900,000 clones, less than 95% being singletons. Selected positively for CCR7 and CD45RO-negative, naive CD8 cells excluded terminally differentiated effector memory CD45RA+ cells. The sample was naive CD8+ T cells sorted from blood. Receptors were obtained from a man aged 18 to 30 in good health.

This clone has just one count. This CDR3 is CASSFGGSPSYEQYF. The CDR3 bases are TGTGCCAGCAGCTTTGGCGGGAGTCCGTCCTACGAGCAGTACTTC. The rearrangement joins TRBV5-4 to TRBJ2-7; TRBD2 aligns across 7 bases. CDR1 and CDR2 from the germline V gene are SGHNT and YYREEE (reference sequence). The V gene end was trimmed by 2 bases and the J gene end by 1 base; junction bases not matched to a gene: 6. CDR3 length: 15 amino acids.

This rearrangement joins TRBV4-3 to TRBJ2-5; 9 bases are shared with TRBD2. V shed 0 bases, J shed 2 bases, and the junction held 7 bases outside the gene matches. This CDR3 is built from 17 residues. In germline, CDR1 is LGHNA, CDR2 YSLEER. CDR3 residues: CASSQDVAGDGQETQYF. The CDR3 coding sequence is TGCGCCAGCAGCCAAGATGTAGCGGGAGACGGGCAAGAGACCCAGTACTTC.

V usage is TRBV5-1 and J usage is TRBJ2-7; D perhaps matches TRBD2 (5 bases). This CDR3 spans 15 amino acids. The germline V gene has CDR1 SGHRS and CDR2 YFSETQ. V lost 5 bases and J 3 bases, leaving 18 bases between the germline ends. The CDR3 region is CASRVDSNINYEQYF. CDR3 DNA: TGCGCCAGCAGGGTGGACTCTAATATCAACTACGAGCAGTACTTC.

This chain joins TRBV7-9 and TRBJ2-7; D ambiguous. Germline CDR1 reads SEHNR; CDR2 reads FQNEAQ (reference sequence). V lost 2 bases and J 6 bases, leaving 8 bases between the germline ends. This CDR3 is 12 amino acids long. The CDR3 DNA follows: TGTGCCAGCAGCTTAAATTCCCCCGAGCAGTACTTC. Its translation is CASSLNSPEQYF.

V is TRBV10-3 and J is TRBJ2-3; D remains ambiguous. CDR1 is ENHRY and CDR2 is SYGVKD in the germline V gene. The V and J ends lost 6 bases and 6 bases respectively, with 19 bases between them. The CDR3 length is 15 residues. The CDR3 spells CAISPGGSLDDTQYF. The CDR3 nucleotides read TGTGCCATCAGCCCCGGCGGTAGTTTGGATGATACGCAGTATTTT.

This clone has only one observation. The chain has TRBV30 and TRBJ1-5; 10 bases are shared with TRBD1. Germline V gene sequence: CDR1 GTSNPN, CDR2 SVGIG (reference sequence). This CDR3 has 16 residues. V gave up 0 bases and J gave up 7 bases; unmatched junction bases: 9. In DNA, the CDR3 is TGTGCCTGGAGTGTACCTCTGACAGGGGGCAGGCAGCCCCAGCATTTT. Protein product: CAWSVPLTGGRQPQHF.

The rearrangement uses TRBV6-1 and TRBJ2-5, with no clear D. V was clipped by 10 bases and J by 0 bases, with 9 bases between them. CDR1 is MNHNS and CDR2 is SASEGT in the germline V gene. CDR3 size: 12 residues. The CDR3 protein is CATSGYQETQYF. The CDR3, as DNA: TGTGCCACGTCTGGGTACCAAGAGACCCAGTACTTC.

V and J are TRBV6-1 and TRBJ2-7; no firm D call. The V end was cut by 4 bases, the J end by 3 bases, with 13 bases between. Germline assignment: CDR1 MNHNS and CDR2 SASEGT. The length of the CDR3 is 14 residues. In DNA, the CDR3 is TGTGCCAGCAGTGGGTCCCCATCGCACTACGAGCAGTACTTC. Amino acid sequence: CASSGSPSHYEQYF.

The CDR3 DNA reads as TGTGCCAGCAGCCAAGATGGGCAGGGCTATGGCTACACCTTC. Amino acids: CASSQDGQGYGYTF. V is TRBV4-2 and J is TRBJ1-2; possible D gene TRBD1, 5 bases. CDR1 is LGHNA, CDR2 YNFKEQ, per germline. V dropped 0 bases and J dropped 4 bases, with 9 bases sitting between them. The length of the CDR3 is 14 residues.

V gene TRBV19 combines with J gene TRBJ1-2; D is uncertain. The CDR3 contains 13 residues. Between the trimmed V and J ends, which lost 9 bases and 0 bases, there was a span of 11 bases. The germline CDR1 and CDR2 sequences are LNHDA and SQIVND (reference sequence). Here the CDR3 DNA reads TGTGCCAGCCAGCAAACTTCTAACTATGGCTACACCTTC. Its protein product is CASQQTSNYGYTF. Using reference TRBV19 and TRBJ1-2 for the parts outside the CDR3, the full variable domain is DGGITQSPKYLFRKEGQNVTLSCEQNLNHDAMYWYRQDPGQGLRLIYYSQIVNDFQKGDIAEGYSVSREKKESFPLTVTSAQKNPTAFYLCASQQTSNYGYTFGSGTRLTVV.

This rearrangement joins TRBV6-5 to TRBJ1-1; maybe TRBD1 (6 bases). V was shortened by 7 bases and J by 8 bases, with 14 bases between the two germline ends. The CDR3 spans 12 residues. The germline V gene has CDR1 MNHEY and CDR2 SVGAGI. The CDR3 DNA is TGTGCCAGCATTTCCGACAGGTGGGAAGCTTTCTTT. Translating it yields CASISDRWEAFF.

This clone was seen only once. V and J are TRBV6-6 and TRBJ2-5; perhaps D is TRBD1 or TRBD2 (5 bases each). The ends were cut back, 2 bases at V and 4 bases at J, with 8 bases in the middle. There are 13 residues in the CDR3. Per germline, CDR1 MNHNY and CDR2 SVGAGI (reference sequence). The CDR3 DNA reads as TGTGCCAGCAGTTACGGGGGTCCAGAGACCCAGTACTTC. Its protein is CASSYGGPETQYF.

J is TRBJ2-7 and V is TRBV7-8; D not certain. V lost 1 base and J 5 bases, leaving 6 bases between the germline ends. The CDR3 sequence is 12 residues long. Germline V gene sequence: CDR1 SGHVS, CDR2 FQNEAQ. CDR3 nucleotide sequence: TGTGCCAGCAGCTTAGGGAACGACGAGCAGTACTTC. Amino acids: CASSLGNDEQYF.

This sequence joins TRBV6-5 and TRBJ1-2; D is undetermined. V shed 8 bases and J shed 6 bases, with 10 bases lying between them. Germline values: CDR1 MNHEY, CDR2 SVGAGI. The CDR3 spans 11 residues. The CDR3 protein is CASSEGNGYTF. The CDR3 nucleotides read TGTGCCAGCTCCGAAGGGAATGGCTACACCTTC.

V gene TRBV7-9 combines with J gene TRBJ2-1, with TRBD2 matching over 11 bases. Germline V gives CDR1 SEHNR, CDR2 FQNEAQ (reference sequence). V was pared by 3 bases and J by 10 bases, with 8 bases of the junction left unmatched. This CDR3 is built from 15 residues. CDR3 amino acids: CASSFGSGRAREQFF. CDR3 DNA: TGTGCCAGCAGCTTTGGTAGCGGGAGGGCCCGGGAGCAGTTCTTC.

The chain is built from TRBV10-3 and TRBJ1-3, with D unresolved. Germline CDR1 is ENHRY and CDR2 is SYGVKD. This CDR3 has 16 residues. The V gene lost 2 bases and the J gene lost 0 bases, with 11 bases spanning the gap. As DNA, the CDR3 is TGTGCCATCAGTGAGGCAGCGTTTCGCTCTGGAAACACCATATATTTT. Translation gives CAISEAAFRSGNTIYF.

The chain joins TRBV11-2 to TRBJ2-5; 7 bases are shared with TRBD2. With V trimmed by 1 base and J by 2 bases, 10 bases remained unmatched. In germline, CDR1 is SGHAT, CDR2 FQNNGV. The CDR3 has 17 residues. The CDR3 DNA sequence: TGTGCCAGCAGCTTAGGTCCTATTGGACTAGTTCAAGAGACCCAGTACTTC. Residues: CASSLGPIGLVQETQYF.

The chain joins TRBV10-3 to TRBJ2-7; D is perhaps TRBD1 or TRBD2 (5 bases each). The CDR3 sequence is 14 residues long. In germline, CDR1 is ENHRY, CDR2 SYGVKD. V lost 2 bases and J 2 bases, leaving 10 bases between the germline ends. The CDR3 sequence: CAISERDGAYEQYF. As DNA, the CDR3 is TGTGCCATCAGTGAGAGGGACGGAGCCTACGAGCAGTACTTC.

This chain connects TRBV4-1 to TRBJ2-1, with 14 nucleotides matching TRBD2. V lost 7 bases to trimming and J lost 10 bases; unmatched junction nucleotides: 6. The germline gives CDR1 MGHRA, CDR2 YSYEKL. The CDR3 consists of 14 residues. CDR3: CASTFGLAGGEQFF. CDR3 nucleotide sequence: TGCGCCAGCACCTTCGGACTAGCGGGAGGAGAGCAGTTCTTC.

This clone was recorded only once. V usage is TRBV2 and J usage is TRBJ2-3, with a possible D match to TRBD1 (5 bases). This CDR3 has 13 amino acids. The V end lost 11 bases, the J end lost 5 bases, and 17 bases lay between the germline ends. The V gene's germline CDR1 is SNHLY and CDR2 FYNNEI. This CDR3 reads CASEGANVDTQYF. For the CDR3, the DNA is TGTGCCTCAGAAGGGGCTAATGTAGATACGCAGTATTTT.

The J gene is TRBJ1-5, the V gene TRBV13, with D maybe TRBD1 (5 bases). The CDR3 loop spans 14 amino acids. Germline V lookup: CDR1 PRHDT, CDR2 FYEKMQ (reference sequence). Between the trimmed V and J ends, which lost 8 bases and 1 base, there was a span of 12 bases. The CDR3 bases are TGTGCCAGCCAGCTATGGGGGAGCAATCAGCCCCAGCATTTT. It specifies CASQLWGSNQPQHF.